This T cell receptor beta chain was retrieved from a study of PD-1 blockade in classical Hodgkin lymphoma. Study-level findings and limits: Whatever underlies the repertoire differences (possibly disease activity or prior therapy) remains undefined. TCR diversity in CD4+, not CD8+, cells rose significantly by C4D1. Patients newly diagnosed and complete responders had comparable baseline diversity. A reduction in baseline TCR diversity was reportedly seen in newly diagnosed patients relative to healthy donors.

Every single patient, without exception, relapsed after autologous stem cell transplantation, and brentuximab vedotin exposure varied. Thawed PBMCs yielded CD4+ T cells through magnetic negative selection. Only in-frame clones appear in the TCRdb table, and some are missing; sequencing was by immunoSEQ multiplex PCR. This sample carries 30,000 to 35,000 clones, 75% to 95% of them seen once, and the ten largest clones take more than 0.2%. For this clone: No antigen is known for it.

Sequenced material: CD4+ T cells from blood, taken at baseline. The receptor's source is a human donor with classical Hodgkin lymphoma.

CDR3 loop: CASSSRHYNEQFF. Written as DNA, the CDR3 is TGTGCCAGCAGCTCGCGACACTACAATGAGCAGTTCTTC. The rearrangement uses TRBV7-8 and TRBJ2-1; D call uncertain. V dropped 4 bases and J dropped 3 bases, with 7 bases sitting between them. The CDR3 is made up of 13 amino acids. Germline lookup yields CDR1 SGHVS and CDR2 FQNEAQ.